This T cell receptor (beta chain) comes out of a study of Ad26.COV2.S vaccination and SARS-CoV-2 variants. Study details: Into the muscle, Ad26.COV2.S was dosed once or twice, 56 days apart.

Whole-study findings and limits: Responses of T cells in total may have been underestimated by the TCR breadth and depth analyses.

Germline V gene data show CDR1 as SGHTS and CDR2 as YDEGEE. The germline V and J ends were trimmed by 7 bases and 6 bases, with 14 bases remaining between them. The CDR3 loop spans 13 amino acids. Assay used: immunoSEQ multiplex PCR; TCRdb lists only in-frame clones, some missing. The sample carries about 280,000 clones, over 75% recorded once. Regarding this clone: What it binds is not known.

Described treatment: some 20 received Ad26.COV2.S at low or high dose, single or two shots; 5 received placebo; per-sample allocation not given. All samples were drawn on day 63, counting from the first vaccine or placebo injection. Sample: peripheral blood, taken in a trial of Ad26.COV2.S vaccine versus placebo. The chain is built from TRBV5-8 and TRBJ1-5; the D gene is possibly TRBD1 (5 bases). The sequence came from a person aged 18-65 years who received the Ad26.COV2.S COVID-19 vaccine or a placebo. Here the CDR3 reads CASEGSNGQPQHF. The CDR3 coding sequence is TGTGCCAGCGAGGGGTCGAATGGTCAGCCCCAGCATTTT.